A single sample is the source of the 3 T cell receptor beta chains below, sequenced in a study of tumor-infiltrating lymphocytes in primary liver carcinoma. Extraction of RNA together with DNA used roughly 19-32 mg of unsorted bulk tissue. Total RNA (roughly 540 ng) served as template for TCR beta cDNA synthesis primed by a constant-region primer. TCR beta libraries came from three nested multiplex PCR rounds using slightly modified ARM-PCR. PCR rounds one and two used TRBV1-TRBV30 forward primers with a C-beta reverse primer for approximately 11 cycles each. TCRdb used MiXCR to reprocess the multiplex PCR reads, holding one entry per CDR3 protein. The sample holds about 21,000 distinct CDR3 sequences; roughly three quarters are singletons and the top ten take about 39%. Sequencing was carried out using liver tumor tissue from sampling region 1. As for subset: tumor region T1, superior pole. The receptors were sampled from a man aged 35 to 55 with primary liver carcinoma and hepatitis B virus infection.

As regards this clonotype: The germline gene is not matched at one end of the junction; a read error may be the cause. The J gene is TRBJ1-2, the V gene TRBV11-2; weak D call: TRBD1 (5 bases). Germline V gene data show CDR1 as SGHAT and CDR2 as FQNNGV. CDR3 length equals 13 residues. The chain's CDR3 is CASNLEGYYGYTF. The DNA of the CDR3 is TGTGCCAGCAACTTAGAGGGGTACTATGGCTACACCTTC.

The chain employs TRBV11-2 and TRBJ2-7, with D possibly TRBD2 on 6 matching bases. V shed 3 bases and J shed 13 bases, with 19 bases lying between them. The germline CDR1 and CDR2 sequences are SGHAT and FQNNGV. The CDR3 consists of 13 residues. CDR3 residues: CASSFGGASVQYF. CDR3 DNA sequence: TGTGCCAGCAGCTTCGGAGGGGCTAGCGTACAATACTTC.

In nucleotides, the CDR3 is TGCGCCACCCGACTAGCGGGAGGCTACAATGAGCAGTTCTTC. This translates into CATRLAGGYNEQFF. The V and J genes are TRBV10-2 and TRBJ2-1; 13 bases are a match to TRBD2. This CDR3 region has 14 residues. The germline V gene encodes CDR1 WSHSY and CDR2 SAAADI. The J segment lost 3 bases and the V segment lost 10 bases, leaving 3 bases of the junction unmatched.